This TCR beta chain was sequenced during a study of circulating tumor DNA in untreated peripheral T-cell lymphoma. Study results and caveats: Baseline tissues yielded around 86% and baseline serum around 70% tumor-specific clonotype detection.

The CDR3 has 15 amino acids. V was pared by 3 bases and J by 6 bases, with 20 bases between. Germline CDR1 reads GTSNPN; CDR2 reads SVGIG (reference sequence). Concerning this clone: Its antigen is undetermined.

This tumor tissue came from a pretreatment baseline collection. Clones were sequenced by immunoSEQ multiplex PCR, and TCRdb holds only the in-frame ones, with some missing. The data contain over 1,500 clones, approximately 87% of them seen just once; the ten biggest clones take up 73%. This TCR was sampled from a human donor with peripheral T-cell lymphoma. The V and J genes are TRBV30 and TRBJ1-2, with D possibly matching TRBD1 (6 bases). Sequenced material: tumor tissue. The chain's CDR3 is CAWRIPTGTPHGYTF. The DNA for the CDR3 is TGTGCCTGGAGGATCCCAACAGGGACCCCGCATGGCTACACCTTC.